Listed below are T cell receptor beta chains from one sample, sequenced in a study of blood T cell repertoires in COVID-19. The method was immunoSEQ multiplex PCR; TCRdb's version includes in-frame clones alone and lacks a portion of them. The sample includes more than 65,000 clones, 80% to 90% of them seen just once. Material: peripheral blood. These receptors originate from a man aged 45 to 65 with active COVID-19. Both conserved end residues are part of each CDR3. The D gene is left open where the match is weak. Size is stated for part of the rows, as once, few or many counts, or as a class when the clone is expanded.

V: TRBV4-3
J: TRBJ2-7
size: NA
D: NA
CDR3: CASSQDAGTEQYF
DNA: TGCGCCAGCAGCCAAGACGCGGGAACGGAGCAGTACTTC

V: TRBV9
J: TRBJ1-6
size: once
D: TRBD1
CDR3: CASSGDSNNSPLHF
DNA: TGTGCCAGCAGCGGGGACAGTAACAATTCACCCCTCCACTTT

V: TRBV18
J: TRBJ2-1
size: NA
D: NA
CDR3: CASSPRTAQYNEQFF
DNA: TGTGCCAGCTCACCGAGGACTGCACAATACAATGAGCAGTTCTTC

V: TRBV4-3
J: TRBJ1-1
size: few
D: TRBD1
CDR3: CASSQRTGANTEAFF
DNA: TGCGCCAGCAGCCAGAGGACAGGGGCCAACACTGAAGCTTTCTTT

V: TRBV5-1
J: TRBJ2-5
size: NA
D: NA
CDR3: CASSLAGDETQYF
DNA: TGCGCCAGCAGCTTGGCAGGGGATGAGACCCAGTACTTC

V: TRBV28
J: TRBJ2-1
size: NA
D: NA
CDR3: CASASRQTWLSYNEQFF
DNA: TGTGCCAGCGCCTCCCGACAGACTTGGCTCTCCTACAATGAGCAGTTCTTC

V: TRBV7-9
J: TRBJ1-2
size: NA
D: NA
CDR3: CASSLVEGLSCTF
DNA: TGTGCCAGCAGCTTAGTGGAGGGGCTGTCTTGCACCTTC

V: TRBV12-5
J: TRBJ1-1
size: once
D: TRBD1
CDR3: CASGLATGGNTEAFF
DNA: TGTGCTAGTGGTTTGGCAACAGGGGGCAACACTGAAGCTTTCTTT

V: TRBV6-2/TRBV6-3
J: TRBJ2-5
size: NA
D: TRBD2
CDR3: CASSYPASGQETQYF
DNA: TGTGCCAGCAGTTACCCTGCTAGCGGACAAGAGACCCAGTACTTC

V: TRBV18
J: TRBJ2-7
size: NA
D: TRBD2
CDR3: CASSQTPGTSGRREQYF
DNA: TGTGCCAGCTCACAAACTCCCGGGACTAGCGGGAGACGGGAGCAGTACTTC

V: TRBV7-9
J: TRBJ2-2
size: once
D: TRBD2
CDR3: CASSATSGRSGELFF
DNA: TGTGCCAGCAGCGCTACTAGCGGGAGGTCCGGGGAGCTGTTTTTT

V: TRBV25-1
J: TRBJ2-7
size: NA
D: NA
CDR3: CASSEHRSGSLGEQYF
DNA: TGTGCCAGCAGTGAACATAGGTCAGGGTCCTTGGGGGAGCAGTACTTC

V: TRBV14
J: TRBJ2-3
size: NA
D: TRBD2
CDR3: CASSPTSGNTDTQYF
DNA: TGTGCCAGCAGTCCGACTAGCGGGAACACAGATACGCAGTATTTT

V: TRBV7-3
J: TRBJ2-1
size: NA
D: TRBD1
CDR3: CASSLQGADNEQFF
DNA: TGTGCCAGCAGCTTACAGGGGGCGGACAATGAGCAGTTCTTC

V: TRBV11-3
J: TRBJ2-2
size: NA
D: TRBD2
CDR3: CASSLGLAGGSHLTGELFF
DNA: TGTGCCAGCAGCTTAGGACTAGCGGGAGGGTCCCATCTGACCGGGGAGCTGTTTTTT

V: TRBV28
J: TRBJ2-5
size: NA
D: TRBD1
CDR3: CASRMTGGYQETQYF
DNA: TGTGCCAGCAGGATGACAGGGGGGTACCAAGAGACCCAGTACTTC

V: TRBV7-6
J: TRBJ2-2
size: NA
D: TRBD2
CDR3: CASSLAPLAATTSGELFF
DNA: TGTGCCAGCAGCTTAGCCCCACTAGCGGCCACTACATCCGGGGAGCTGTTTTTT

V: TRBV5-1
J: TRBJ2-2
size: NA
D: TRBD1
CDR3: CASSFTGVNTGELFF
DNA: TGCGCCAGCAGCTTTACAGGGGTGAATACCGGGGAGCTGTTTTTT

V: TRBV19
J: TRBJ2-5
size: NA
D: TRBD2
CDR3: CARPLAGGTQETQYF
DNA: TGTGCCCGGCCCTTAGCGGGGGGAACCCAAGAGACCCAGTACTTC

V: TRBV6-4
J: TRBJ2-7
size: NA
D: NA
CDR3: CASRTDHTSYEQYF
DNA: TGTGCCAGCAGGACAGATCACACCTCCTACGAGCAGTACTTC

V: TRBV10-3
J: TRBJ1-5
size: NA
D: NA
CDR3: CAAGRDGSNQPQHF
DNA: TGTGCGGCGGGAAGGGACGGCAGCAATCAGCCCCAGCATTTT

V: TRBV5-6
J: TRBJ1-1
size: NA
D: TRBD1
CDR3: CASSQRQGANTEAFF
DNA: TGTGCCAGCAGCCAACGACAGGGGGCGAACACTGAAGCTTTCTTT

V: TRBV27
J: TRBJ2-7
size: NA
D: TRBD2
CDR3: CASRREGSYEQYF
DNA: TGTGCCAGCCGCCGGGAGGGCTCCTACGAGCAGTACTTC